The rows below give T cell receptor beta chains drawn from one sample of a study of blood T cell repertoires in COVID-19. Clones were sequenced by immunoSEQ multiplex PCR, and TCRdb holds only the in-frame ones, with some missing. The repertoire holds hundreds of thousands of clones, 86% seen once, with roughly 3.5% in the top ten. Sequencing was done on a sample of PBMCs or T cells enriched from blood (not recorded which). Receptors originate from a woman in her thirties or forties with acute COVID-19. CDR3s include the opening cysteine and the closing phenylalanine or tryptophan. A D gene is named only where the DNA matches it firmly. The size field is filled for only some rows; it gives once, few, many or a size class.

CSVVRELATDEQFF TGCAGCGTTGTACGTGAACTAGCGACGGATGAGCAGTTCTTC TRBJ2-1 TRBD2 NA TRBV29-1
CASSLSGLPYEQYF TGTGCCAGCAGTTTATCGGGACTCCCCTACGAGCAGTACTTC TRBJ2-7 NA NA TRBV28
CASSTGTGVYEQYF TGCGCCAGCAGCACGGGGACAGGGGTTTACGAGCAGTACTTC TRBJ2-7 TRBD1 once TRBV5-1
CASSLVGQRNTIYF TGTGCCAGCAGCTTAGTGGGACAGAGAAACACCATATATTTT TRBJ1-3 TRBD1 NA TRBV7-2
CASSMGQGGNQPQHF TGTGCCAGCAGTATGGGACAGGGCGGTAATCAGCCCCAGCATTTT TRBJ1-5 TRBD1 NA TRBV25-1
CASSQEDRDSLYEQYF TGCGCCAGCAGCCAAGAAGATCGGGACTCGTTATACGAGCAGTACTTC TRBJ2-7 NA NA TRBV4-1
CASSFPAGQRGGYASQYF TGTGCCAGCAGCTTCCCGGCGGGACAGCGAGGGGGATACGCATCGCAGTATTTT TRBJ2-3 NA NA TRBV11-2
CASSEEGLGYNEQFF TGTGCCAGCAGTGAAGAGGGACTAGGCTACAATGAGCAGTTCTTC TRBJ2-1 TRBD2 NA TRBV2
CSALGTRRDNEQFF TGCAGCGCCCTTGGGACTCGGAGGGACAATGAGCAGTTCTTC TRBJ2-1 NA NA TRBV29-1
CASSVPSSDTQYF TGTGCCAGCAGCGTCCCATCATCAGATACGCAGTATTTT TRBJ2-3 NA NA TRBV9
CASSPLRDKSNYGYTF TGTGCCAGCAGCCCTCTCCGGGACAAGTCTAACTATGGCTACACCTTC TRBJ1-2 NA NA TRBV11-2
CASSPRQGFYEQYF TGTGCCAGCAGCCCACGACAGGGTTTTTACGAGCAGTACTTC TRBJ2-7 TRBD1 once TRBV3-1/TRBV3-2
CASSVYSGIVYEQFF TGTGCCAGCAGCGTCTATAGCGGGATTGTCTATGAGCAGTTCTTC TRBJ2-1 TRBD2 NA TRBV9
CAWRETGTGAFF TGTGCCTGGAGAGAAACAGGGACGGGAGCTTTCTTT TRBJ1-1 NA NA TRBV30
CASSEAGTNQETQYF TGTGCCAGCAGCGAAGCCGGGACTAACCAAGAGACCCAGTACTTC TRBJ2-5 TRBD2 NA TRBV11-3
CASSGLGREQYF TGTGCCAGTAGTGGGTTGGGCCGCGAGCAGTACTTC TRBJ2-7 NA NA TRBV19
CASSRADRIYGYTF TGTGCCAGCAGCCGGGCGGACAGGATCTATGGCTACACCTTC TRBJ1-2 TRBD1 NA TRBV14
CASSLSGNTDTQYF TGTGCCAGCAGCTTGAGCGGGAACACAGATACGCAGTATTTT TRBJ2-3 TRBD2 NA TRBV7-9
CATSRDRARTDTQYF TGTGCCACCTCCCGGGACAGGGCACGCACAGATACGCAGTATTTT TRBJ2-3 TRBD1 NA TRBV15
CATSTSGSEQYF TGCGCCACCTCGACTAGCGGGAGCGAGCAGTACTTC TRBJ2-7 TRBD2 NA TRBV10-1
CASRLTGYTF TGTGCCAGCAGACTAACCGGCTACACCTTC TRBJ1-2 NA NA TRBV12-3/TRBV12-4
CASSLAGTENYGYTF TGTGCCAGCAGCTTAGCCGGGACAGAGAACTATGGCTACACCTTC TRBJ1-2 TRBD1 NA TRBV7-8
CASSASGVAGELFF TGTGCCAGCAGTGCCTCAGGGGTCGCCGGGGAGCTGTTTTTT TRBJ2-2 NA NA TRBV2
CASSGAGLADSYNEQFF TGTGCCAGCAGCGGTGCGGGACTAGCGGACTCCTACAATGAGCAGTTCTTC TRBJ2-1 TRBD2 NA TRBV7-6
CASGLVLDSLREKLFF TGTGCTAGTGGTTTGGTGTTGGACAGTTTGCGTGAAAAACTGTTTTTT TRBJ1-4 NA NA TRBV12-5
CASSLSGSNEQFF TGTGCCAGCAGCTTAAGCGGGAGCAATGAGCAGTTCTTC TRBJ2-1 TRBD2 NA TRBV11-2
CASSPGLAGEAGELFF TGTGCCAGTAGTCCCGGACTAGCGGGAGAGGCCGGGGAGCTGTTTTTT TRBJ2-2 TRBD2 NA TRBV19
CASSQDMGSSSYNEQFF TGCGCCAGCAGCCAAGACATGGGTTCTAGCTCCTACAATGAGCAGTTCTTC TRBJ2-1 NA NA TRBV4-1
CASSQTWSDNLAKNIQYF TGTGCCAGCAGCCAAACCTGGTCGGACAACCTAGCCAAAAACATTCAGTACTTC TRBJ2-4 NA few TRBV2
CASSYAANEQFF TGTGCCAGCAGTTACGCCGCGAATGAGCAGTTCTTC TRBJ2-1 NA NA TRBV6-5
CASSGGLPSSYNEQFF TGCGCCAGCAGCGGCGGGCTGCCGAGCTCCTACAATGAGCAGTTCTTC TRBJ2-1 NA NA TRBV5-1
CASTVIWGGGLDNSPLHF TGTGCCAGCACCGTTATATGGGGAGGGGGGTTGGATAATTCACCCCTCCACTTT TRBJ1-6 NA NA TRBV27
CASSNNSRGSEQYF TGTGCCAGCAGCAACAACTCCCGGGGTTCCGAGCAGTACTTC TRBJ2-7 NA NA TRBV21-1
CATRPPDSQTRISSYEQYF TGCGCCACCAGGCCTCCTGACAGCCAGACCCGCATTAGCTCCTACGAGCAGTACTTC TRBJ2-7 NA NA TRBV23-1
CASSRAGGDYGYTF TGTGCCAGCAGCCGCGCAGGGGGCGACTATGGCTACACCTTC TRBJ1-2 TRBD1 once TRBV6-5
CASSIREHSNQPQHF TGTGCCAGTAGTATAAGAGAGCATAGCAATCAGCCCCAGCATTTT TRBJ1-5 NA NA TRBV19
CATTYSGRLDTQYF TGTGCCACCACCTATAGCGGGAGGCTAGATACGCAGTATTTT TRBJ2-3 TRBD2 NA TRBV15
CASSQDRLAGPNLDSYEQYF TGTGCCAGCAGCCAAGATCGGTTAGCGGGACCGAATTTAGACTCCTACGAGCAGTACTTC TRBJ2-7 TRBD2 NA TRBV14
CASSLDGAENQPQHF TGCGCCAGCAGCTTGGATGGGGCAGAGAATCAGCCCCAGCATTTT TRBJ1-5 NA NA TRBV5-1
CASSLLDREGTGELFF TGTGCCAGCAGCCTGCTGGACAGGGAGGGCACCGGGGAGCTGTTTTTT TRBJ2-2 NA NA TRBV7-9
CASRGLRDGLYNEQFF TGTGCCAGTAGGGGACTCCGGGACGGCCTCTACAATGAGCAGTTCTTC TRBJ2-1 NA NA TRBV19
CASSLDRRQGQYF TGTGCCAGCAGCTTAGATCGGAGACAGGGGCAGTACTTC TRBJ2-7 TRBD1 NA TRBV11-3
CATGQGALFF TGTGCCACGGGACAGGGAGCGCTGTTTTTT TRBJ2-2 TRBD1 few TRBV19
CASSLALGLAGDNEQFF TGTGCCAGCAGCTTAGCGTTGGGGCTAGCGGGGGACAATGAGCAGTTCTTC TRBJ2-1 TRBD2 NA TRBV7-9
CASRGDRAANEKLFF TGTGCCAGCAGGGGTGACAGGGCGGCTAATGAAAAACTGTTTTTT TRBJ1-4 TRBD1 NA TRBV28
CASSYSGTGGYEQYF TGTGCCAGCAGTTACTCAGGGACAGGGGGCTACGAGCAGTACTTC TRBJ2-7 TRBD1 NA TRBV6-5
CASSPLANTGELFF TGTGCCAGCAGCCCACTAGCGAACACCGGGGAGCTGTTTTTT TRBJ2-2 NA NA TRBV14
CSASPHPGYEQYF TGCAGTGCTAGTCCCCACCCCGGCTACGAGCAGTACTTC TRBJ2-7 NA NA TRBV20-1
CASSVSGTHFSGNTIYF TGTGCCAGCAGCGTTAGCGGGACGCATTTTTCTGGAAACACCATATATTTT TRBJ1-3 NA NA TRBV9
CASSFPITGETQYF TGTGCCAGCAGCTTTCCAATCACGGGGGAGACCCAGTACTTC TRBJ2-5 NA many TRBV5-6